A selection of T cell receptor beta chains follows, all from one sample in a study of cytomegalovirus exposure and HLA in healthy donors. Clones were sequenced by immunoSEQ multiplex PCR, and TCRdb holds only the in-frame ones, with some missing. Counted here are 100,000 to 120,000 clones, around four fifths occurring once; the ten biggest clones make up about 6.6%. Sequenced sample: PBMCs. The receptors derive from a man in his thirties or forties in good health and CMV-seropositive. Both conserved end residues are part of each CDR3. The D gene is left open where the match is weak. Some rows mark clone size as missing; the rest say once, few, many or name a class of expanded clone.

j_gene	d_gene	abundance	v_gene	CDR3aa	CDR3nt
TRBJ1-1	.	.	TRBV29-1	CSALLGGTAEAFF	TGCAGCGCCCTACTAGGGGGAACCGCTGAAGCTTTCTTT
TRBJ2-7	TRBD1	.	TRBV30	CAGGQGYEQYF	TGTGCCGGGGGACAGGGTTACGAGCAGTACTTC
TRBJ2-7	TRBD2	.	TRBV11-2	CASSQGLAAYEQYF	TGTGCCAGCAGCCAGGGACTAGCCGCCTACGAGCAGTACTTC
TRBJ2-7	TRBD2	.	TRBV5-1	CASSLVGLAGVPSEQYF	TGCGCCAGCAGCCTCGTGGGACTAGCGGGCGTTCCCTCGGAGCAGTACTTC
TRBJ2-2	TRBD1	.	TRBV6-5	CASSWGQGAAGELFF	TGTGCCAGCAGTTGGGGACAGGGGGCCGCCGGGGAGCTGTTTTTT
TRBJ1-2	.	.	TRBV29-1	CSVEDRDREFNYGYTF	TGCAGCGTTGAAGATAGAGACCGGGAATTTAACTATGGCTACACCTTC
TRBJ2-1	TRBD2	.	TRBV4-2	CASSGRGATNEQFF	TGTGCCAGCAGCGGGCGGGGGGCTACGAATGAGCAGTTCTTC
TRBJ2-1	.	once	TRBV5-1	CASSYRDEQFF	TGCGCCAGCAGCTACCGAGATGAGCAGTTCTTC
TRBJ2-3	TRBD1	.	TRBV7-3	CASSSTGTGTDTQYF	TGTGCCAGCAGCTCAACCGGGACAGGAACAGATACGCAGTATTTT
TRBJ2-3	.	.	TRBV21-1	CASNLCTDTQYF	TGTGCCAGCAACTTGTGCACAGATACGCAGTATTTT
TRBJ2-1	.	.	TRBV6-5	CASSYSRGGHEQFF	TGTGCCAGCAGTTACTCGAGGGGGGGCCATGAGCAGTTCTTC
TRBJ2-3	.	.	TRBV5-6	CASSKGVGTDTQYF	TGTGCCAGCAGCAAGGGGGTTGGCACAGATACGCAGTATTTT